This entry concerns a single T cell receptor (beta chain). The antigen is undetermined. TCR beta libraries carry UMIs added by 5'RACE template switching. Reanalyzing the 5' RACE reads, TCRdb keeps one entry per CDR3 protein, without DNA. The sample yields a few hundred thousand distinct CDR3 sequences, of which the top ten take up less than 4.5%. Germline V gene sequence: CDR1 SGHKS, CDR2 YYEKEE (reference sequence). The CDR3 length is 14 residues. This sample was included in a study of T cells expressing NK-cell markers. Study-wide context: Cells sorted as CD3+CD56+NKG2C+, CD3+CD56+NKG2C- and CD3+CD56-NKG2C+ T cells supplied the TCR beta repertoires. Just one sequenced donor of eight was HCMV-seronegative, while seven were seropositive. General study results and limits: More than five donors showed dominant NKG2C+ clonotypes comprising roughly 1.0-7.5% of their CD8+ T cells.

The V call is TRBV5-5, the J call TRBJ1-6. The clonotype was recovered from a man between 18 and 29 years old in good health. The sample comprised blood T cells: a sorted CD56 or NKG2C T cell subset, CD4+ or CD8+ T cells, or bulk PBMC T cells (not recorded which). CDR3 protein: CASRGPLGNSPLHF.